The rows below give T cell receptor beta chains drawn from one sample of a study of CD8 T cells in ankylosing spondylitis. TCRdb called the 5' RACE reads again in MiXCR, with one record for every CDR3 protein. The table lists around 890,000 distinct CDR3 sequences, about an eighth of them singletons. Material: blood, either unsorted or a sorted T cell fraction (not recorded which). Source of these receptors: a male donor with ankylosing spondylitis. Both conserved end residues are trimmed from each CDR3. D genes are given only for firm matches.

V gene: TRBV4-3
D gene: .
J gene: TRBJ1-2
CDR3 protein: ASSQVGRPDYGYT

V gene: TRBV12-3/TRBV12-4
D gene: TRBD2
J gene: TRBJ2-7
CDR3 protein: ASSRTSGIREQY

V gene: TRBV29-1
D gene: TRBD2
J gene: TRBJ2-1
CDR3 protein: SVHSLAGGHNEQF

V gene: TRBV7-2
D gene: TRBD2
J gene: TRBJ2-3
CDR3 protein: ASSLVPAGDTQY

V gene: TRBV3-1
D gene: .
J gene: TRBJ2-7
CDR3 protein: ASSQMNTGYEQY

V gene: TRBV10-3
D gene: .
J gene: TRBJ2-7
CDR3 protein: AIRWGLSYEQY

V gene: TRBV7-8
D gene: TRBD2
J gene: TRBJ2-1
CDR3 protein: AINGLAGDAFSYNEQF

V gene: TRBV7-8
D gene: .
J gene: TRBJ2-3
CDR3 protein: ASSLAAGVGYTDTQY

V gene: TRBV5-1
D gene: TRBD2
J gene: TRBJ2-2
CDR3 protein: ASSFPAGGPGELF

V gene: TRBV5-1
D gene: .
J gene: TRBJ1-2
CDR3 protein: ASSRGGNGANYGYT

V gene: TRBV4-3
D gene: .
J gene: TRBJ2-4
CDR3 protein: ASSQDSQNIQY

V gene: TRBV9
D gene: .
J gene: TRBJ2-7
CDR3 protein: ASGRWDSYEQY

V gene: TRBV6-2/TRBV6-3
D gene: TRBD2
J gene: TRBJ2-2
CDR3 protein: ASSYLAGTGELF

V gene: TRBV20-1
D gene: TRBD2
J gene: TRBJ2-1
CDR3 protein: SAPTSAGGNEQF

V gene: TRBV5-1
D gene: TRBD1
J gene: TRBJ2-7
CDR3 protein: ASSRDSPDSYEQY

V gene: TRBV29-1
D gene: TRBD1
J gene: TRBJ1-6
CDR3 protein: SVATGTANSPLH

V gene: TRBV7-2
D gene: .
J gene: TRBJ1-2
CDR3 protein: ASSLASARGYT

V gene: TRBV5-6
D gene: .
J gene: TRBJ2-7
CDR3 protein: ASKETSSYEQY

V gene: TRBV20-1
D gene: .
J gene: TRBJ2-5
CDR3 protein: SARDPGRSGQETQY

V gene: TRBV20-1
D gene: TRBD1
J gene: TRBJ2-6
CDR3 protein: SAGDRNSGANVLT

V gene: TRBV29-1
D gene: .
J gene: TRBJ2-4
CDR3 protein: SVKFNLAKNIQY

V gene: TRBV29-1
D gene: .
J gene: TRBJ1-1
CDR3 protein: SIDPRGETEAF

V gene: TRBV20-1
D gene: TRBD2
J gene: TRBJ2-1
CDR3 protein: SARPIAGHEQF

V gene: TRBV18
D gene: .
J gene: TRBJ1-1
CDR3 protein: ASSPHQATEAF

V gene: TRBV20-1
D gene: .
J gene: TRBJ1-4
CDR3 protein: SAREGVTNEKLF

V gene: TRBV4-1
D gene: .
J gene: TRBJ2-2
CDR3 protein: ASSPSRWLAEELF

V gene: TRBV6-1
D gene: TRBD1
J gene: TRBJ2-2
CDR3 protein: ASSLYQGAGAGELF

V gene: TRBV7-2
D gene: TRBD2
J gene: TRBJ2-7
CDR3 protein: ASSFSGAYLEQY

V gene: TRBV6-2/TRBV6-3
D gene: TRBD2
J gene: TRBJ2-1
CDR3 protein: ASSLAVYGGGPSSYNEQF